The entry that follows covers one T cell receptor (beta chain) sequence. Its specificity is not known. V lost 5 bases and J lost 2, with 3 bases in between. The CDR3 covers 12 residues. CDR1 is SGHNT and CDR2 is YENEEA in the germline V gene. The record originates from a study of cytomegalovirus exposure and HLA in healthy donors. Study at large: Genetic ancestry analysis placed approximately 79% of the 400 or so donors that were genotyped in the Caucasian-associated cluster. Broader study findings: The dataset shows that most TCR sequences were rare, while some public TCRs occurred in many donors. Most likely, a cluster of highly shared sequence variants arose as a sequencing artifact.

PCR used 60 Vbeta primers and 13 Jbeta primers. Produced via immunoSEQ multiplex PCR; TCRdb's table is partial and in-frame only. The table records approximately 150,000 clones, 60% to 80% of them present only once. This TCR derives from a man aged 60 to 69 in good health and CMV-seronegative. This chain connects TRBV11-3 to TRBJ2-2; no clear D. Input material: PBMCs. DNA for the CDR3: TGTGCCAGCAGCCCTAACACCGGGGAGCTGTTTTTT. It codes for CASSPNTGELFF.